A single sample is the source of the 8 T cell receptor beta chains below, sequenced in a study of blood T cells in healthy people across ages. A second PCR, run for roughly 7 to 12 cycles, used a sample-barcoded 5' primer plus a J-beta primer mix. TCRdb reprocessed the 5' RACE reads via MiXCR and lists one record per CDR3 protein. The repertoire holds some 800,000 distinct CDR3 sequences, with around two fifths as singletons. Sequencing used blood. The receptor set was obtained from a man aged 60-69 years in good health.

This clonotype was picked up a small number of times. The CDR3 nucleotides read TGCGCCAGCAGCTCACCGGGACAGTCGCTTTTGAACTATGGCTACACCTTC. It encodes CASSSPGQSLLNYGYTF. The V and J genes are TRBV5-1 and TRBJ1-2; 7 nucleotides match TRBD1. Germline assignment: CDR1 SGHRS and CDR2 YFSETQ. The CDR3 is 17 amino acids. V lost 3 bases to trimming and J lost 2 bases; unmatched junction nucleotides: 13.

The sample holds a few counts of this clonotype. V usage is TRBV28 and J usage is TRBJ2-4; D perhaps matches TRBD2 (6 bases). V gave up 3 bases and J gave up 7 bases, with 13 bases separating them. The CDR3 totals 14 residues. Germline CDR1 MDHEN, CDR2 SYDVKM. CDR3 in amino acids: CASSFFHGGNIQYF. CDR3 DNA: TGTGCCAGCAGTTTTTTTCACGGAGGGAACATTCAGTACTTC.

The chain couples TRBV20-1 to TRBJ1-2; 8 bases are a match to TRBD1. This CDR3 is built from 14 residues. The germline V gene has CDR1 DFQATT and CDR2 SNEGSKA (reference sequence). With 6 bases clipped from V and 4 bases from J, the junction kept 10 bases outside the gene matches. The CDR3 spells CSAGSGQGVYGYTF. As DNA, the CDR3 is TGCAGTGCGGGAAGTGGACAGGGCGTCTATGGCTACACCTTC.

This clonotype appeared a few times. The chain has TRBV7-2 and TRBJ2-1, with D unresolved. Trimming shortened V by 4 bases and J by 0 bases, and 10 bases separated the two germline ends. The CDR3 totals 15 residues. The germline gives CDR1 SGHTA, CDR2 FQGNSA. The CDR3 DNA sequence: TGTGCCAGCAGCTCAGAGCTTAGCTCCTACAATGAGCAGTTCTTC. Amino acid sequence: CASSSELSSYNEQFF. Full variable domain (missing parts from reference TRBV7-2 and TRBJ2-1): GAGVSQSPSNKVTEKGKDVELRCDPISGHTALYWYRQSLGQGLEFLIYFQGNSAPDKSGLPSDRFSAERTGGSVSTLTIQRTQQEDSAVYLCASSSELSSYNEQFFGPGTRLTVL.

DNA for the CDR3: TGTGCCATCAGTGACCCAGGGGTGTGGGACACTGAAGCTTTCTTT. Translation: CAISDPGVWDTEAFF. This rearrangement joins TRBV10-3 to TRBJ1-1; a weak D match, TRBD1 (6 bases). V lost 3 bases to trimming and J lost 3 bases, with 14 bases between them. The CDR3 covers 15 residues. Germline V CDR1 and CDR2: ENHRY, SYGVKD.

This chain connects TRBV6-1 to TRBJ1-5; the D is unclear. V was clipped by 8 bases and J by 7 bases, with 3 bases between them. Germline V gene data show CDR1 as MNHNS and CDR2 as SASEGT. This CDR3 has 9 residues. The CDR3: CASPQPQHF. CDR3 coding DNA: TGTGCCAGCCCGCAGCCCCAGCATTTT.

V gene TRBV20-1 combines with J gene TRBJ2-7, with 8 bases fitting TRBD1. The CDR3 consists of 11 residues. The junction had 7 bases not matched to a gene; V was cut back by 6 bases and J by 9 bases. Germline values: CDR1 DFQATT, CDR2 SNEGSKA (reference sequence). CDR3 protein: CSASPGQAQYF. CDR3 bases: TGCAGTGCAAGCCCGGGACAGGCGCAGTACTTC.

V usage is TRBV20-1 and J usage is TRBJ2-1, with 9 bases matching TRBD2. Trimming took 6 bases from V and 7 from J; bases not matched to a gene: 10. The CDR3 has 14 residues. CDR1 and CDR2 (germline): DFQATT, SNEGSKA (reference sequence). This chain's CDR3 is CSAGRLAALNEQFF. For the CDR3, the DNA is TGCAGTGCGGGCCGACTAGCGGCCCTTAATGAGCAGTTCTTC.